The 21 T cell receptor beta chains below were found in one sample sequenced in a study of blood T cell repertoires in COVID-19. TCRdb keeps only in-frame clones here, not all; method: immunoSEQ multiplex PCR. The sample gives around 150,000 clones, approximately 80% of which show up once; 2.2% is in the top ten. Sample: peripheral blood. The receptors were sampled from a man aged 65 to 79 with acute or convalescent COVID-19.

This clone appeared once. The chain links TRBV25-1 to TRBJ1-6; D gene unclear. V lost 1 base and J 8 bases, leaving 15 bases between the germline ends. The CDR3 extends over 16 amino acids. Germline CDR1 reads MGHDK; CDR2 reads SYGVNS. CDR3 protein: CASSELGRDRDSPLHF. The CDR3 nucleotides read TGTGCCAGCAGTGAATTAGGGAGAGATAGAGATTCACCCCTCCACTTT.

This chain joins TRBV10-3 and TRBJ2-5; 11 nucleotides match TRBD2. J gave up 2 bases and V 4 bases, and 6 bases lay outside the gene matches. Germline V gene sequence: CDR1 ENHRY, CDR2 SYGVKD. The CDR3 length is 16 residues. Here the CDR3 reads CAISVRLAGGQETQYF. CDR3 nucleotide sequence: TGTGCCATCAGTGTTCGGCTAGCGGGAGGACAAGAGACCCAGTACTTC.

The J gene is TRBJ2-1, the V gene TRBV6-7; 9 bases agree with TRBD2. TRBV6-7 carries the ORF label, with uncertain function. V lost 2 bases to trimming and J lost 6 bases; unmatched junction nucleotides: 11. CDR3 length equals 17 residues. CDR3 protein: CASSYRGRGRGSNEQFF. In nucleotides, the CDR3 is TGTGCCAGCAGTTACCGCGGGAGGGGGCGAGGGTCCAATGAGCAGTTCTTC.

The chain couples TRBV3-1 (or the pseudogene TRBV3-2) to TRBJ2-5; 11 bases agree with TRBD2. Trimming cost V 6 bases and J 2 bases; bases outside gene matches: 8. The CDR3 is made up of 16 amino acids. The germline V gene has CDR1 LGHDT and CDR2 YNNKEL (reference sequence). CDR3 DNA sequence: TGTGCCAGCAGGTTACTAGCGGGGGTCCTACAAGAGACCCAGTACTTC. Protein product: CASRLLAGVLQETQYF.

V and J are TRBV28 and TRBJ2-1, with TRBD2 matching 7 bases. Germline V gene lookup returns CDR1 MDHEN and CDR2 SYDVKM. Trimming cost V 6 bases and J 1 base; bases outside gene matches: 9. This CDR3 has 16 amino acids. CDR3: CASSTGGASSYNEQFF. The CDR3 DNA sequence: TGTGCCAGCAGCACGGGAGGAGCCTCTTCCTACAATGAGCAGTTCTTC.

The chain recombines TRBV28 with TRBJ2-5; 10 positions agree with TRBD1. This CDR3 contains 15 residues. Per germline, CDR1 MDHEN and CDR2 SYDVKM. Germline trimming cut 7 bases from V and 4 bases from J; bases unmatched to any gene: 9. This chain's CDR3 is CASNPGTGERETQYF. CDR3 coding DNA: TGTGCCAGCAACCCCGGGACAGGGGAAAGAGAGACCCAGTACTTC.

J is TRBJ2-7 and V is TRBV2; possible D gene TRBD2, 6 bases. Germline CDR1 reads SNHLY; CDR2 reads FYNNEI. V lost 3 bases, J lost 2 bases, and 11 bases lay in between. The CDR3 is 14 residues long. The CDR3 sequence: CASSEQGGTYEQYF. The CDR3 DNA follows: TGTGCCAGCAGTGAGCAGGGAGGCACCTACGAGCAGTACTTC.

This chain joins TRBV11-1 and TRBJ2-7; D call uncertain. The germline V and J ends were trimmed by 5 bases and 2 bases, with 7 bases remaining between them. The CDR3 has 12 residues. Germline CDR1 and CDR2: SGHAT and FQDESV (reference sequence). The CDR3 here is CASSPLPYEQYF. Written as DNA, the CDR3 is TGTGCCAGCAGCCCTCTCCCCTACGAGCAGTACTTC.

The chain links TRBV10-3 to TRBJ2-7, with 7 positions matching TRBD1. Germline V gives CDR1 ENHRY, CDR2 SYGVKD. Trimming took 6 bases from V and 5 from J; bases not matched to a gene: 7. CDR3 length: 13 residues. CDR3 amino acids: CAIRMTGTHEQYF. The CDR3, as DNA: TGTGCCATCAGGATGACAGGGACCCACGAGCAGTACTTC.

The gene calls are TRBV5-1 and TRBJ2-1; 11 bases match TRBD2. CDR3 length equals 15 residues. Germline V gene lookup returns CDR1 SGHRS and CDR2 YFSETQ. J lost 9 bases, V lost 0 bases, and 5 bases had no gene match. The CDR3 sequence: CASSLDSGGGGEQFF. Written as DNA, the CDR3 is TGCGCCAGCAGCTTGGATAGCGGGGGGGGCGGTGAGCAGTTCTTC.

The chain couples TRBV13 to TRBJ1-1; 7 bases map to TRBD1. V lost 1 base to trimming and J lost 5 bases; unmatched junction nucleotides: 10. This CDR3 is built from 16 residues. CDR1 and CDR2 from the germline V gene are PRHDT and FYEKMQ (reference sequence). The CDR3 sequence is CASSLDPGTATTEAFF. CDR3 bases: TGTGCCAGCAGCTTAGACCCCGGGACAGCGACGACTGAAGCTTTCTTT.

CDR3 amino acids: CASSSDREWDTGELFF. CDR3 DNA sequence: TGTGCCAGCAGCTCCGACAGGGAATGGGACACCGGGGAGCTGTTTTTT. The rearrangement uses TRBV7-2 and TRBJ2-2; 7 bases align to TRBD1. The V gene end was trimmed by 4 bases and the J gene end by 3 bases; junction bases not matched to a gene: 8. The germline gives CDR1 SGHTA, CDR2 FQGNSA. The length of the CDR3 is 16 residues.

This chain joins TRBV6-1 and TRBJ2-1, with a weak D call TRBD2 (5 bases). The germline V gene has CDR1 MNHNS and CDR2 SASEGT. V shed 0 bases and J shed 0 bases, with 12 bases lying between them. This CDR3 is built from 17 residues. The CDR3 spells CASSEALSGNSYNEQFF. Here the CDR3 DNA reads TGTGCCAGCAGTGAAGCGCTCAGCGGTAACTCCTACAATGAGCAGTTCTTC.

The genes are TRBV5-1 and TRBJ1-1, with a weak D call TRBD1 (6 bases). Per germline, CDR1 SGHRS and CDR2 YFSETQ. V shed 3 bases and J shed 4 bases, with 13 bases lying between them. The CDR3 is 14 amino acids. In DNA, the CDR3 is TGCGCCAGCAGCTCCCAGGGGACCGGCACTGAAGCTTTCTTT. This codes for CASSSQGTGTEAFF.

The chain links TRBV12-5 to TRBJ2-1, with TRBD1 matching over 8 bases. V gave up 2 bases and J gave up 3 bases; unmatched junction bases: 3. This CDR3 has 15 residues. Germline V gives CDR1 LGHNT, CDR2 FRNRAP. CDR3 region: CASGLQQGDYNEQFF. DNA for the CDR3: TGTGCTAGTGGTTTGCAACAGGGGGACTACAATGAGCAGTTCTTC. Together with reference TRBV12-5 and TRBJ2-1, the CDR3 gives the full variable domain: DARVTQTPRHKVTEMGQEVTMRCQPILGHNTVFWYRQTMMQGLELLAYFRNRAPLDDSGMPKDRFSAEMPDATLATLKIQPSEPRDSAVYFCASGLQQGDYNEQFFGPGTRLTVL.

The CDR3 is CASSFRAGVGEKLFF. CDR3 DNA: TGTGCCAGCAGTTTTCGGGCAGGGGTTGGCGAAAAACTGTTTTTT. This chain joins TRBV28 and TRBJ1-4, with D possibly being TRBD1 (6 bases). V was clipped by 3 bases and J by 8 bases, with 16 bases between them. The CDR3 contains 15 residues. CDR1 MDHEN and CDR2 SYDVKM come from the germline V gene.

The count of this clone is one. The genes are TRBV9 and TRBJ2-1, with 14 positions matching TRBD2. The CDR3 is 16 residues long. After removal of 0 bases from V and 10 bases from J, the junction contained 6 bases not matched to a gene. The germline V gene has CDR1 SGDLS and CDR2 YYNGEE. In DNA, the CDR3 is TGTGCCAGCAGCGTAGCGGGACTAGCGGGAGCTCGGGAGCAGTTCTTC. Encoded protein: CASSVAGLAGAREQFF.

This clone was found a few times. The rearrangement links TRBV20-1 to TRBJ1-4, with 8 positions matching TRBD1. Germline CDR1 is DFQATT and CDR2 is SNEGSKA (reference sequence). The CDR3 has 11 amino acids. Unmatched junction bases numbered 7, after V lost 6 bases and J lost 13 bases. CDR3: CSAARTGLLFF. The CDR3 DNA sequence: TGCAGTGCCGCAAGGACAGGGCTACTGTTTTTT.

This chain uses TRBV18 with TRBJ1-1, with D possibly being TRBD1 (5 bases). This CDR3 spans 14 amino acids. Germline lookup yields CDR1 KGHSH and CDR2 LQKENI. The V and J ends lost 3 bases and 1 base respectively, with 9 bases between them. CDR3 bases: TGTGCCAGCTCACCGCAGACAGCGAACACTGAAGCTTTCTTT. This gives the protein CASSPQTANTEAFF.

The chain links TRBV15 to TRBJ1-2, with D perhaps matching TRBD1 (6 bases). CDR3 length: 13 amino acids. CDR1 is LNHNV and CDR2 is YYDKDF in the germline V gene (reference sequence). The V end lost 4 bases, the J end lost 2 bases, and 8 bases lay between the germline ends. CDR3 sequence (DNA): TGTGCCACCAGCAAAGGGGGAAACTATGGCTACACCTTC. Amino acids: CATSKGGNYGYTF.

The V call is TRBV19, the J call TRBJ1-5; possibly TRBD1 for D (6 bases). This CDR3 region has 15 residues. Trimming stripped 4 bases from V and 1 base from J, with 11 bases between. Germline assignment: CDR1 LNHDA and CDR2 SQIVND (reference sequence). CDR3 sequence: CASSSNRASNQPQHF. As DNA, the CDR3 is TGTGCCAGTAGTAGTAACAGGGCGAGCAATCAGCCCCAGCATTTT.